The present TCR beta chain was sequenced within a study of T cell responses to AZD1222 COVID-19 vaccine. TCRdb's copy holds only in-frame clones and misses some; the assay was immunoSEQ multiplex PCR. The table shows about 190,000 clones, with about 92% occurring only once. This CDR3 is 15 amino acids long. Trimming cost V 0 bases and J 7 bases, with 10 bases left between them. The V gene's germline CDR1 is SGHAT and CDR2 FQNNGV. V and J are TRBV11-2 and TRBJ1-6; D is undetermined. This specimen consisted of peripheral blood, obtained on day 0 of AZD1222 vaccination. The TCR comes from an adult in good health. The CDR3 DNA reads as TGTGCCAGCAGCTTAGACAGTGGAAGAAATTCACCCCTCCACTTT. Translating it yields CASSLDSGRNSPLHF.